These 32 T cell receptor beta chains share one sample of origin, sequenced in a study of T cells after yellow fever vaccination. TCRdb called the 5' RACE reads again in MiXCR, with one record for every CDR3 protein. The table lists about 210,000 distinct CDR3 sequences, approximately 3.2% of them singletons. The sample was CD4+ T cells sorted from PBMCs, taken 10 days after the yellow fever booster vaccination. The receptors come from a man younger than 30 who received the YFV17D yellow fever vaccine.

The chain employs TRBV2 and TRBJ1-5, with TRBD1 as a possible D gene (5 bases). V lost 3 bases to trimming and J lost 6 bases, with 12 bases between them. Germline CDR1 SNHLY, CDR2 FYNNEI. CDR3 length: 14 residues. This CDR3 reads CASSDRQGSQPQHF. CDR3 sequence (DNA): TGTGCCAGCAGTGACCGCCAGGGTAGTCAGCCCCAGCATTTT.

CDR3 loop: CASSQWTDRMSGANVLTF. CDR3 DNA: TGCGCCAGCAGCCAATGGACGGATCGGATGTCTGGGGCCAACGTCCTGACTTTC. V gene TRBV4-3 combines with J gene TRBJ2-6; D ambiguous. The CDR3 length is 18 residues. V was clipped by 2 bases and J by 1 base, with 15 bases between them. The germline CDR1 and CDR2 sequences are LGHNA and YSLEER.

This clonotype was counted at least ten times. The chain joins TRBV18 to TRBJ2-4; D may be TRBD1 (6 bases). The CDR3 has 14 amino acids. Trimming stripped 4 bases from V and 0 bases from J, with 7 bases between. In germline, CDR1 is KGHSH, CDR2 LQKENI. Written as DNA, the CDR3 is TGTGCCAGCTCACAGGGGGTAGCCAAAAACATTCAGTACTTC. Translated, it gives CASSQGVAKNIQYF.

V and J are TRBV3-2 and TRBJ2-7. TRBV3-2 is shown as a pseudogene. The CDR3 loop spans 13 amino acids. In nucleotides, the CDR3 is TGTGCCAGCAGCCGACGGGTGGCCTACGAGCAGTACGTC. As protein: CASSRRVAYEQYV.

CDR3 loop: CASSPIGTGSYEQYV. DNA for the CDR3: TGTGCCAGCAGCCCGATCGGGACAGGCAGCTACGAGCAGTACGTC. The J gene is TRBJ2-7, the V gene TRBV27; 8 bases map to TRBD1. With 6 bases clipped from V and 3 bases from J, the junction kept 10 bases outside the gene matches. Germline lookup yields CDR1 MNHEY and CDR2 SMNVEV (reference sequence). This CDR3 is built from 15 residues.

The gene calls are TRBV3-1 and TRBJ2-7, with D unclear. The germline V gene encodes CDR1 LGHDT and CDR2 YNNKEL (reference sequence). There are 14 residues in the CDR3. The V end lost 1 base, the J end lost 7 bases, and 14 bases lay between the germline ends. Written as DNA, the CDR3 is TGTGCCAGCAGCCAAGGGGCCAGCTTGAGGGAGCAGTACGTC. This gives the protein CASSQGASLREQYV.

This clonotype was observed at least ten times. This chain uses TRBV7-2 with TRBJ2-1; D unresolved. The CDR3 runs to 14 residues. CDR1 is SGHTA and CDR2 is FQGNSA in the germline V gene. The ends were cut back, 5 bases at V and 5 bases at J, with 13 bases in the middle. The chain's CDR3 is CASSLRARNNEQFF. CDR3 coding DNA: TGTGCCAGCAGCCTAAGGGCACGGAACAATGAGCAGTTCTTC.

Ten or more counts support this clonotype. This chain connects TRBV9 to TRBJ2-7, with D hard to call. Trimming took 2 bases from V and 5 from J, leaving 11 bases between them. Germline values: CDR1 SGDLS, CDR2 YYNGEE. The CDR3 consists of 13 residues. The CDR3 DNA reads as TGTGCCAGCAGCGTCCGAGGCCGGGACGAGCAGTACTTC. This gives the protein CASSVRGRDEQYF.

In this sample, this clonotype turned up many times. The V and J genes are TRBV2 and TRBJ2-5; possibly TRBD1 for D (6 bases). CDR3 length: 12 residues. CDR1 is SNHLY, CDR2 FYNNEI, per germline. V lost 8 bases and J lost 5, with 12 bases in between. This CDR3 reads CASSFTGETQYF. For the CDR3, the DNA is TGTGCCAGCTCCTTCACAGGGGAGACCCAGTACTTC.

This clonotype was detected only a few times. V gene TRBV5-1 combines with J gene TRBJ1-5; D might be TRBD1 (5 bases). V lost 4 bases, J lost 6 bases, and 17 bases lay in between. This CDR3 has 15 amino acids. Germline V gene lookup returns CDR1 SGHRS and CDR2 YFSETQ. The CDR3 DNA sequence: TGCGCCAGCAGCAACGGGACGGGTTGGGCTCAGCCCCAGCATTTT. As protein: CASSNGTGWAQPQHF.

The CDR3 bases are TGCGCCAGCAGCTCTGGGACTAGCGGGGGACTAGGCACAGATACGCAGTATTTT. Its protein product is CASSSGTSGGLGTDTQYF. The rearrangement uses TRBV5-1 and TRBJ2-3; 14 bases are shared with TRBD2. The CDR3 is 18 amino acids. Trimming took 3 bases from V and 1 from J; bases not matched to a gene: 7. Germline V gene data show CDR1 as SGHRS and CDR2 as YFSETQ. Full variable domain (outside the CDR3, taken from reference TRBV5-1 and TRBJ2-3): KAGVTQTPRYLIKTRGQQVTLSCSPISGHRSVSWYQQTPGQGLQFLFEYFSETQRNKGNFPGRFSGRQFSNSRSEMNVSTLELGDSALYLCASSSGTSGGLGTDTQYFGPGTRLTVL.

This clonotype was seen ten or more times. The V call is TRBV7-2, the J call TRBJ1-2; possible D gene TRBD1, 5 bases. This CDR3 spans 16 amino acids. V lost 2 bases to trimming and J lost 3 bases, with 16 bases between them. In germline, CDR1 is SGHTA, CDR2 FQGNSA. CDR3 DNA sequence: TGTGCCAGCAGCTTACGGGGGGGTCCGGGGGACTATGGCTACACCTTC. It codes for CASSLRGGPGDYGYTF.

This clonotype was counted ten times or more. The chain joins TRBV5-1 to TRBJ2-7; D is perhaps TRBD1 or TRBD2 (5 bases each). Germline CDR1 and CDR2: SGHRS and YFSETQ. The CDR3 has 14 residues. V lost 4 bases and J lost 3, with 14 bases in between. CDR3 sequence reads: CASSRPGPLYEQYF. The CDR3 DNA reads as TGCGCCAGCAGCCGCCCGGGACCCCTCTACGAGCAGTACTTC. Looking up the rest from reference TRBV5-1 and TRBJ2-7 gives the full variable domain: KAGVTQTPRYLIKTRGQQVTLSCSPISGHRSVSWYQQTPGQGLQFLFEYFSETQRNKGNFPGRFSGRQFSNSRSEMNVSTLELGDSALYLCASSRPGPLYEQYFGPGTRLTVT.

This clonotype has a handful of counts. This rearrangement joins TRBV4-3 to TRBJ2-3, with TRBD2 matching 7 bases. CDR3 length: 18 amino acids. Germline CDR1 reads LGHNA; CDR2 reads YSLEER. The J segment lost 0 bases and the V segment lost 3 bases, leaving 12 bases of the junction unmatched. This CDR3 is CASSQDLKSGVSTDTQYF. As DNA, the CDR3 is TGCGCCAGCAGCCAGGATCTCAAAAGCGGGGTTAGCACAGATACGCAGTATTTT.

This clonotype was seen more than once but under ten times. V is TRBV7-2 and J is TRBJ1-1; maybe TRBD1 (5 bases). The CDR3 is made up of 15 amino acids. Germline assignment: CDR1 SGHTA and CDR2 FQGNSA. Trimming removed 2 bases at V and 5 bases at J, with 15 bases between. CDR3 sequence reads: CASSLRGQSRTEAFF. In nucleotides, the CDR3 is TGTGCCAGCAGCTTAAGGGGCCAGAGCCGAACTGAAGCTTTCTTT.

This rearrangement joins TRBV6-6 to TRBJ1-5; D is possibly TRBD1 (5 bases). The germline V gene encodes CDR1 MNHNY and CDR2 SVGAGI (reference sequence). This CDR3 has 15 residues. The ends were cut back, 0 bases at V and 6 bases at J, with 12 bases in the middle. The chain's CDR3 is CASSYSGETRQPQHF. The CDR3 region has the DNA TGTGCCAGCAGTTACTCGGGGGAGACACGTCAGCCCCAGCATTTT.

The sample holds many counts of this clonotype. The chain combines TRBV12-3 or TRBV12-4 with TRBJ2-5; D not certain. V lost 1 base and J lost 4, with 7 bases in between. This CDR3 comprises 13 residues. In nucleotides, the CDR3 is TGTGCCAGCAGTTTAGAGCTCCGAGAGACCCAGTACTTC. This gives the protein CASSLELRETQYF.

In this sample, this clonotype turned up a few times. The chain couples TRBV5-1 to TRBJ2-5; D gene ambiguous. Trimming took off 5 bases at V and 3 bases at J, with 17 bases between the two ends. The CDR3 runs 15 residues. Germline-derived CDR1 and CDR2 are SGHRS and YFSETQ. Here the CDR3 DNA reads TGCGCCAGCAGGATAGGCCCCACTACCAAAGAGACCCAGTACTTC. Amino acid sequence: CASRIGPTTKETQYF.

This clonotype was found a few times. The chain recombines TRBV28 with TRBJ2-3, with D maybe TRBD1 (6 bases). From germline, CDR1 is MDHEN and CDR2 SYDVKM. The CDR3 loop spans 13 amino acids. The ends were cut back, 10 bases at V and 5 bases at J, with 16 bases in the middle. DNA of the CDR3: TGTGCCACTAAAAACAGGGAAGGAGATACGCAGTATTTT. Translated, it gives CATKNREGDTQYF.

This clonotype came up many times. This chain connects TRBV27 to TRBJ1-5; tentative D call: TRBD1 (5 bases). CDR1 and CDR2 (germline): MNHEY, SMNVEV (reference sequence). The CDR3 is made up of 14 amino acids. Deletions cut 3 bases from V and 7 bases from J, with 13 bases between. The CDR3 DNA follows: TGTGCCAGCAGTTTTTCGGGGGGATACCAGCCCCAGCATTTT. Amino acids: CASSFSGGYQPQHF.

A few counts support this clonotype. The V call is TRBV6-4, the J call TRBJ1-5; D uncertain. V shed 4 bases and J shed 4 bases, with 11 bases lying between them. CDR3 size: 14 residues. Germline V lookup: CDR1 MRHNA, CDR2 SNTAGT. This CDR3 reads CASSAQYGNQPQHF. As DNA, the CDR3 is TGTGCCAGCAGTGCGCAGTACGGAAATCAGCCCCAGCATTTT.

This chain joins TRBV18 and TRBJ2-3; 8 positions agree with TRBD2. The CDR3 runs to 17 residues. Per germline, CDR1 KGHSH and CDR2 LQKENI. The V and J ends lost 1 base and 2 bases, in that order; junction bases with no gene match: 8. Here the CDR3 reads CASSPQPSGFHTDTQYF. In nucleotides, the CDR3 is TGTGCCAGCTCACCACAGCCTAGCGGGTTTCACACAGATACGCAGTATTTT.

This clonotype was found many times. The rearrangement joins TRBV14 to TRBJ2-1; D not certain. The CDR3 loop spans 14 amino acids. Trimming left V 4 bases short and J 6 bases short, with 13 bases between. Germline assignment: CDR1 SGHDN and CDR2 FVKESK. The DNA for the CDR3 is TGTGCCAGCAGCCTAATATACGGACCCAATGAGCAGTTCTTC. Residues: CASSLIYGPNEQFF.

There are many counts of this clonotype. This chain's CDR3 is CAWTLGSADTQYF. CDR3 bases: TGTGCCTGGACCCTGGGGAGTGCAGATACGCAGTATTTT. The chain has TRBV30 and TRBJ2-3, with D possibly TRBD2 on 5 matching bases. CDR1 is GTSNPN, CDR2 SVGIG, per germline (reference sequence). CDR3 length equals 13 residues. V was pared by 4 bases and J by 4 bases, with 12 bases between.

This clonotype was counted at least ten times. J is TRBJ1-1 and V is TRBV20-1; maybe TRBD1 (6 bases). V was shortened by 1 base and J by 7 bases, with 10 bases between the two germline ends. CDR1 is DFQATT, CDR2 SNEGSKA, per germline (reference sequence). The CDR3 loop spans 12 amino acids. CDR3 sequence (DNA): TGCAGTGCTAGAGGGGGGGCTCTTGAAGCTTTCTTT. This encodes CSARGGALEAFF.

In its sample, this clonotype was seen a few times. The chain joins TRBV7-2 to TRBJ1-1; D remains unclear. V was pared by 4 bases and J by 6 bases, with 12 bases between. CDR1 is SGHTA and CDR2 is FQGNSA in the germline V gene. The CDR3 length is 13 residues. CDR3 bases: TGTGCCAGCAGCTCGTATCTTGGGCCTGAAGCTTTCTTT. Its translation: CASSSYLGPEAFF.

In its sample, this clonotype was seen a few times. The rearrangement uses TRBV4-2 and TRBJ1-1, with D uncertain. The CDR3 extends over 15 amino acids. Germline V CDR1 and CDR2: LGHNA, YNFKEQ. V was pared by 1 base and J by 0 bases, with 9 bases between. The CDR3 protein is CASSQVFTVNTEAFF. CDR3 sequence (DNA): TGTGCCAGCAGCCAAGTATTCACAGTGAACACTGAAGCTTTCTTT.

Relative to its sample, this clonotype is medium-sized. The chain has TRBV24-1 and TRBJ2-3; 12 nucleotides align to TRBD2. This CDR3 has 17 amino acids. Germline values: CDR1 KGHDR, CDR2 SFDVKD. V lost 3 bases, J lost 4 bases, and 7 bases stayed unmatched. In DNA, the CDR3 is TGTGCCACCAGTGATCCGTTGGGACTAGCGGGCGCAGATACGCAGTATTTT. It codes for CATSDPLGLAGADTQYF.

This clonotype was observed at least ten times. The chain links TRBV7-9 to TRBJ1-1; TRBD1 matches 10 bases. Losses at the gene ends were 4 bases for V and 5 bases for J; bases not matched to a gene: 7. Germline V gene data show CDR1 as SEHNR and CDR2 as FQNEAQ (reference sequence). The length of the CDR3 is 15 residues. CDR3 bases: TGTGCCAGCAGCTCGGACAGGGGGGGGAGGACTGAAGCTTTCTTT. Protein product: CASSSDRGGRTEAFF.

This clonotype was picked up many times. The CDR3 nucleotides are TGTGCCAGCAGCAAAGAGGGGGTCAGACCAACTAATGAAAAACTGTTTTTT. Translation: CASSKEGVRPTNEKLFF. V is TRBV21-1 and J is TRBJ1-4; the table gives TRBD1 as D, unverified against the DNA. TRBV21-1 is termed a pseudogene. The CDR3 covers 17 residues.

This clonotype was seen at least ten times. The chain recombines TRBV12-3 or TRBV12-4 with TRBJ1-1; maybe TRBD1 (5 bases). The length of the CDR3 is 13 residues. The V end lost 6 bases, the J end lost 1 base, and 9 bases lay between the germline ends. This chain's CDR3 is CASSPQGNTEAFF. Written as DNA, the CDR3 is TGTGCCAGCAGCCCGCAGGGGAACACTGAAGCTTTCTTT.

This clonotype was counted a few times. The CDR3 loop is CSVALGWGNSGANVLTF. CDR3 nucleotide sequence: TGCAGCGTTGCATTGGGCTGGGGGAACTCTGGGGCCAACGTCCTGACTTTC. The chain couples TRBV29-1 to TRBJ2-6; either TRBD1 or TRBD2 may fit D (5 bases each). V lost 4 bases to trimming and J lost 0 bases, with 16 bases between them. The CDR3 length is 17 residues. The germline V gene has CDR1 SQVTM and CDR2 ANQGSEA.